The next 27 T cell receptor beta chains were all read from a single sample in a study of T cells in Graves' hyperthyroidism and ophthalmopathy. Template material for amplifying TCR beta CDR3 regions consisted of RNA transcripts. The HTBI set primed first-round TCR CDR3 RT-PCR. TCRdb ran MiXCR on the multiplex PCR reads and lists one entry per CDR3 protein. Counted here are about 420,000 distinct CDR3 sequences, approximately 15% occurring once; the ten biggest clones make up 7.7%. Sequenced input: blood. The receptor set was obtained from a woman under 30 with Graves' hyperthyroidism.

In its sample, this clonotype was seen a few times. The V and J genes are TRBV4-2 and TRBJ2-2, with a tentative D call TRBD1 (6 bases). Germline CDR1 reads LGHNA; CDR2 reads YNFKEQ. V shed 0 bases and J shed 3 bases, with 11 bases lying between them. CDR3 length equals 16 residues. The CDR3: CASSQEAGVYTGELFF. The CDR3 DNA reads TGTGCCAGCAGCCAAGAAGCAGGGGTGTACACCGGGGAGCTGTTTTTT.

The sample holds many counts of this clonotype. The chain employs TRBV19 and TRBJ1-1; no definite D call. CDR3 size: 10 residues. With 11 bases removed from V and 7 bases from J, the gap between germline ends came to 11 bases. From germline, CDR1 is LNHDA and CDR2 SQIVND (reference sequence). CDR3 nucleotides: TGTGCCCGCCCTCGTCGTGAAGCTTTCTTT. It specifies CARPRREAFF.

This clonotype appeared many times. The rearrangement joins TRBV30 to TRBJ2-7, with D perhaps TRBD2 (5 bases). The germline V and J ends were trimmed by 7 bases and 0 bases, with 16 bases remaining between them. CDR3 length equals 14 residues. The germline gives CDR1 GTSNPN, CDR2 SVGIG (reference sequence). The CDR3 coding sequence is TGTGCCTTTCGGAGGCTCTTGAGCTCCTACGAGCAGTACTTC. This sequence encodes CAFRRLLSSYEQYF. Supplemented by reference TRBV30 and TRBJ2-7, the full variable domain reads SQTIHQWPATLVQPVGSPLSLECTVEGTSNPNLYWYRQAAGRGLQLLFYSVGIGQISSEVPQNLSASRPQDRQFILSSKKLLLSDSGFYLCAFRRLLSSYEQYFGPGTRLTVT.

A single count supports this clonotype. CDR3 loop: CASQSTGTYNEQFF. Here the CDR3 DNA reads TGTGCCAGCCAAAGCACGGGGACCTACAATGAGCAGTTCTTC. The chain combines TRBV27 with TRBJ2-1; the D gene is possibly TRBD2 (5 bases). The germline gives CDR1 MNHEY, CDR2 SMNVEV (reference sequence). Trimming shortened V by 8 bases and J by 2 bases, and 13 bases separated the two germline ends. The CDR3 is made up of 14 amino acids.

There are many counts of this clonotype. This rearrangement joins TRBV3-1 to TRBJ2-3, with D maybe TRBD1 (6 bases). Per germline, CDR1 LGHDT and CDR2 YNNKEL (reference sequence). The V end was cut by 1 base, the J end by 5 bases, with 16 bases between. The CDR3 has 16 residues. The CDR3 DNA reads TGTGCCAGCAGCCAAGCGCTTACAGGGCTCGGAGATACGCAGTATTTT. It codes for CASSQALTGLGDTQYF.

This clonotype was recorded many times. The J gene is TRBJ1-2, the V gene TRBV6-1; TRBD1 matches at 8 bases. CDR1 is MNHNS, CDR2 SASEGT, per germline. V lost 7 bases, J lost 8 bases, and 15 bases stayed unmatched. The CDR3 is 15 residues long. This chain's CDR3 is CASTNDPRGRRGYTF. CDR3 DNA: TGTGCCAGCACAAACGATCCCAGGGGGCGTAGAGGCTACACCTTC.

This clonotype was detected many times. The chain joins TRBV2 to TRBJ1-2, with 9 bases matching TRBD1. The CDR3 covers 14 residues. V dropped 6 bases and J dropped 7; count of bases not matched to a gene: 9. Looked up from germline, CDR1 is SNHLY and CDR2 is FYNNEI. The CDR3 reads CASSRETGGGGYTF. CDR3 in DNA: TGTGCCAGCAGCCGAGAAACAGGGGGCGGTGGCTACACCTTC. The variable domain in full, completed from reference TRBV2 and TRBJ1-2, reads EPEVTQTPSHQVTQMGQEVILRCVPISNHLYFYWYRQILGQKVEFLVSFYNNEISEKSEIFDDQFSVERPDGSNFTLKIRSTKLEDSAMYFCASSRETGGGGYTFGSGTRLTVV.

This clonotype was seen many times. The rearrangement uses TRBV20-1 and TRBJ2-1; either TRBD1 or TRBD2 may supply D (6 bases each). V lost 5 bases and J lost 9, with 20 bases in between. This CDR3 spans 14 amino acids. The V gene's germline CDR1 is DFQATT and CDR2 SNEGSKA (reference sequence). The CDR3 reads CSAGRLSEGGEQFF. The CDR3 DNA sequence: TGCAGTGCTGGCCGTCTAAGCGAGGGGGGTGAGCAGTTCTTC.

The chain has TRBV19 and TRBJ2-1; unclear D gene. The CDR3 has 11 amino acids. Per germline, CDR1 LNHDA and CDR2 SQIVND (reference sequence). V lost 8 bases and J 9 bases, leaving 11 bases between the germline ends. The chain's CDR3 is CASSAPSEQFF. CDR3 bases: TGTGCCAGTTCTGCGCCTAGTGAGCAGTTCTTC.

There are many counts of this clonotype. The chain has TRBV5-1 and TRBJ2-7, with 10 bases lining up with TRBD1. CDR1 is SGHRS and CDR2 is YFSETQ in the germline V gene. Trimming cost V 0 bases and J 5 bases; bases outside gene matches: 8. This CDR3 contains 16 residues. The CDR3 here is CASSLVGTGAPNEQYF. The CDR3 coding sequence is TGCGCCAGCAGCTTGGTCGGGACAGGGGCCCCCAACGAGCAGTACTTC.

The rearrangement uses TRBV5-1 and TRBJ1-1; D gene ambiguous. The CDR3 is 15 amino acids. CDR1 and CDR2 from the germline V gene are SGHRS and YFSETQ. The ends were cut back, 0 bases at V and 0 bases at J, with 9 bases in the middle. DNA of the CDR3: TGCGCCAGCAGCTTGGGGCGGTGGGTGAACACTGAAGCTTTCTTT. Amino acid sequence: CASSLGRWVNTEAFF.

This clonotype was seen many times. V gene TRBV2 combines with J gene TRBJ2-7, with 10 bases identical to TRBD1. Germline CDR1 reads SNHLY; CDR2 reads FYNNEI. The CDR3 sequence is 15 residues long. J gave up 5 bases and V 3 bases, and 7 bases lay outside the gene matches. The CDR3 is CASSDRDRGPHEQYF. The CDR3 bases are TGTGCCAGCAGTGACCGGGACAGGGGTCCCCACGAGCAGTACTTC.

This clonotype was seen ten or more times. This chain links TRBV5-1 with TRBJ2-7, with 8 bases that match TRBD2. Germline CDR1 and CDR2: SGHRS and YFSETQ. This CDR3 is 16 amino acids long. Unmatched junction bases numbered 9, after V lost 2 bases and J lost 2 bases. The CDR3 here is CASSLRLAAGAYEQYF. The CDR3 DNA sequence: TGCGCCAGCAGCTTACGACTGGCAGCGGGGGCCTACGAGCAGTACTTC.

There are many counts of this clonotype. The V and J genes are TRBV4-1 and TRBJ2-7; 8 nucleotides line up with TRBD1. Trimming took 2 bases from V and 3 from J; bases not matched to a gene: 3. Germline V gene lookup returns CDR1 MGHRA and CDR2 YSYEKL. The CDR3 is 14 amino acids. The CDR3 DNA reads as TGCGCCAGCAGCCAAACCGACAGGGGCTACGAGCAGTACTTC. Encoded protein: CASSQTDRGYEQYF.

This chain's CDR3 is CASSLTYRGQYF. As DNA, the CDR3 is TGTGCCAGCAGCTTGACCTACAGGGGCCAGTACTTC. The chain couples TRBV5-8 to TRBJ2-5; 7 bases match TRBD1. The germline V gene has CDR1 SGHTS and CDR2 YDEGEE. J lost 10 bases, V lost 1 base, and 4 bases had no gene match. The CDR3 has 12 residues.

The sample holds a few counts of this clonotype. The V and J genes are TRBV11-2 and TRBJ2-1; tentative D call: TRBD2 (5 bases). V shed 4 bases and J shed 4 bases, with 17 bases lying between them. Germline loops: CDR1 SGHAT, CDR2 FQNNGV. The CDR3 sequence is 16 residues long. In DNA form, the CDR3 reads TGTGCCAGCAGCTCCCTGAGCGAGACTACATACAATGAGCAGTTCTTC. This codes for CASSSLSETTYNEQFF.

The chain has TRBV20-1 and TRBJ2-7, with 10 nucleotides matching TRBD2. Germline V gives CDR1 DFQATT, CDR2 SNEGSKA (reference sequence). This CDR3 has 17 amino acids. Losses at the gene ends were 0 bases for V and 6 bases for J; bases not matched to a gene: 14. CDR3 amino acids: CSARDQGASGSQGEQYF. The CDR3 DNA follows: TGCAGTGCTAGAGATCAGGGGGCTAGCGGGAGTCAGGGCGAGCAGTACTTC.

This clonotype has ten or more counts. This chain uses TRBV27 with TRBJ1-1, with 7 bases that match TRBD1. CDR1 and CDR2 from the germline V gene are MNHEY and SMNVEV (reference sequence). This CDR3 has 17 residues. The ends lost 2 bases at V and 6 bases at J; junction bases unmatched: 15. CDR3 region: CASSLRIGGASGSEAFF. The CDR3 coding sequence is TGTGCCAGCAGTTTAAGGATAGGGGGCGCATCTGGGTCTGAAGCTTTCTTT.

This clonotype showed up just a few times. The V call is TRBV7-9, the J call TRBJ2-1; TRBD2 agrees at 9 bases. V trimming: 4 bases; J trimming: 8 bases; junction bases outside the gene matches: 12. The CDR3 length is 16 residues. The germline CDR1 and CDR2 sequences are SEHNR and FQNEAQ (reference sequence). CDR3 DNA sequence: TGTGCCAGCAGCTCATCCGGGGCTAGCGGGATAGATGAGCAGTTCTTC. Protein product: CASSSSGASGIDEQFF.

V is TRBV7-6 and J is TRBJ1-4; D perhaps matches TRBD1 (6 bases). V lost 4 bases, J lost 5 bases, and 14 bases lay in between. This CDR3 contains 15 residues. CDR1 and CDR2 from the germline V gene are SGHVS and FNYEAQ. CDR3 sequence: CASSSTGRENEKLFF. DNA for the CDR3: TGTGCCAGCAGCTCGACAGGCCGAGAAAATGAAAAACTGTTTTTT. The full variable domain, completed using reference TRBV7-6 and TRBJ1-4, is GAGVSQSPRYKVTKRGQDVALRCDPISGHVSLYWYRQALGQGPEFLTYFNYEAQQDKSGLPNDRFSAERPEGSISTLTIQRTEQRDSAMYRCASSSTGRENEKLFFGSGTQLSVL.

Ten or more counts support this clonotype. This chain links TRBV12-3 or TRBV12-4 with TRBJ1-2; TRBD1 aligns across 7 bases. The CDR3 consists of 14 residues. Trimming cost V 5 bases and J 6 bases; bases outside gene matches: 9. CDR3 residues: CASSPQMGTDGYTF. DNA for the CDR3: TGTGCCAGCAGTCCTCAGATGGGGACAGATGGCTACACCTTC.

This clonotype appeared many times. This CDR3 is CASSVRDRINEQFF. The CDR3 nucleotides read TGTGCCAGCAGTGTCCGGGACAGGATCAATGAGCAGTTCTTC. The chain uses TRBV28 and TRBJ2-1; 8 bases are shared with TRBD1. CDR3 length: 14 amino acids. V shed 5 bases and J 6 bases; nucleotides not matched to a gene: 6. The germline gives CDR1 MDHEN, CDR2 SYDVKM.

This clonotype has more than one count but fewer than ten. A much larger clone is a single base away; this may be a read error. V and J are TRBV7-3 and TRBJ2-5; no clear D. Matching the DNA end better, TRBJ2-1 makes the J call doubtful. The germline V gene has CDR1 SGHTA and CDR2 FQGTGA. This CDR3 spans 15 amino acids. The DNA for the CDR3 is TGTGCCAGCAGCTCCCAGACTGGGTACCAAGAGACCCAGTTCTTC. Amino acid sequence: CASSSQTGYQETQFF.

There are many counts of this clonotype. The chain recombines TRBV28 with TRBJ1-2, with TRBD1 identical over 9 bases. CDR3 size: 15 residues. Trimming at V came to 3 bases and at J to 2 bases, leaving 4 bases not matched to a gene. Germline CDR1 MDHEN, CDR2 SYDVKM. The CDR3 here is CASSFRDRANYGYTF. CDR3 coding DNA: TGTGCCAGCAGTTTCCGGGACAGGGCGAACTATGGCTACACCTTC.

This chain uses TRBV6-1 with TRBJ1-4; 7 nucleotides line up with TRBD1. Germline V gives CDR1 MNHNS, CDR2 SASEGT. V was pared by 5 bases and J by 5 bases, with 20 bases of the junction left unmatched. This CDR3 has 19 amino acids. The CDR3 spells CASSKSQRQGPRGNEKLFF. The CDR3 bases are TGTGCCAGCAGTAAATCCCAAAGACAGGGCCCACGGGGGAATGAAAAACTGTTTTTT.

This clonotype was counted ten times or more. The V call is TRBV9, the J call TRBJ2-7; tentative D call: TRBD1 (5 bases). Trimming shortened V by 4 bases and J by 0 bases, and 14 bases separated the two germline ends. Germline CDR1 is SGDLS and CDR2 is YYNGEE. The CDR3 spans 15 residues. CDR3: CASSLGADSSYEQYF. The CDR3 region has the DNA TGTGCCAGCAGCCTAGGGGCGGATAGCTCCTACGAGCAGTACTTC. The full variable domain, rest sourced from reference TRBV9 and TRBJ2-7, is DSGVTQTPKHLITATGQRVTLRCSPRSGDLSVYWYQQSLDQGLQFLIQYYNGEERAKGNILERFSAQQFPDLHSELNLSSLELGDSALYFCASSLGADSSYEQYFGPGTRLTVT.

Ten or more counts support this clonotype. The chain employs TRBV12-3 or TRBV12-4 and TRBJ1-6, with TRBD1 matching over 9 bases. V lost 6 bases and J lost 10; bases outside the gene matches: 10. This CDR3 comprises 15 residues. The CDR3 protein is CASSKTGGRGSPLHF. In nucleotides, the CDR3 is TGTGCCAGCAGCAAAACAGGGGGCAGGGGGTCACCCCTCCACTTT.